The rows below give T cell receptor beta chains drawn from one sample of a study of Ad26.COV2.S vaccination and SARS-CoV-2 variants. Clones were read by immunoSEQ multiplex PCR, and TCRdb kept only the in-frame ones, dropping some. The table has about 400,000 clones, roughly 90% seen once. The sample here was peripheral blood, taken in a trial of Ad26.COV2.S vaccine versus placebo. These receptors were collected from a person aged 18-60 years who received the Ad26.COV2.S COVID-19 vaccine or a placebo. Each CDR3 is given with its conserved first and last residue. D genes are given only for firm matches. Clone sizes are given selectively: once, few, many, or a class where the clone is expanded.

abundance	v_gene	j_gene	d_gene	CDR3nt	CDR3aa
.	TRBV19	TRBJ1-4	TRBD1	TGTGCCAGCGCTCGGACAGGGAATGGAGAAAAACTGTTTTTT	CASARTGNGEKLFF
many	TRBV7-2	TRBJ1-2	TRBD1	TGTGCCAGCAGCCCTTACCGGGACAGGGACTTCTATGGCTACACCTTC	CASSPYRDRDFYGYTF
.	TRBV5-5	TRBJ2-7	.	TGTGCCAGCAGCTTGGCTGGACCGAGCTACGAGCAGTACTTC	CASSLAGPSYEQYF
.	TRBV18	TRBJ1-4	.	TGTGCCAGCTCACCACCTGGGTCCGATGAAAAACTGTTTTTT	CASSPPGSDEKLFF
.	TRBV27	TRBJ1-5	.	TGTGCCAGCGCCCCGCCCAATCAGCCCCAGCATTTT	CASAPPNQPQHF
.	TRBV6-5	TRBJ2-7	.	TGTGCCAGCAGTCCACAGGGAACTCCCTACGAGCAGTACTTC	CASSPQGTPYEQYF
.	TRBV5-4	TRBJ1-5	.	TGTGCCAGCAGCTTGGAGGGTCAGCCCCAGCATTTT	CASSLEGQPQHF
.	TRBV6-1	TRBJ1-2	.	TGTGCCAGCAGTGAATATAAGATTAACTATGGCTACACCTTC	CASSEYKINYGYTF
.	TRBV4-1	TRBJ2-3	.	TGCGCCAGCAGCCACAGGACGGTCCAGGCGCAGTATTTT	CASSHRTVQAQYF
.	TRBV19	TRBJ2-2	TRBD2	TGTGCCAGTAGTATAATGGTAGCGGGGGGGCCCGGGGAGCTGTTTTTT	CASSIMVAGGPGELFF
.	TRBV5-4	TRBJ2-5	.	TGTGCCAGCAGCTCGGGACAAGGGAAAGAGACCCAGTACTTC	CASSSGQGKETQYF
.	TRBV29-1	TRBJ1-3	.	TGCAGCGTATCCTCAGGGGCCTCTGGAAACACCATATATTTT	CSVSSGASGNTIYF
.	TRBV10-2	TRBJ1-2	.	TGCGCCAGCAGAGACGGTTCTCGGGGACTGGATGGCTACACCTTC	CASRDGSRGLDGYTF
once	TRBV9	TRBJ1-1	TRBD1	TGTGCCAGCAGCACAAGACAGGGCCCCGATGGGAACACTGAAGCTTTCTTT	CASSTRQGPDGNTEAFF
.	TRBV9	TRBJ2-1	.	TGTGCCAGCAGCGAGTCGGCTTCCACAAACTACAATGAGCAGTTCTTC	CASSESASTNYNEQFF
.	TRBV10-3	TRBJ2-3	.	TGTGCCATCAGACCCGTGGTTGTCGCGGGGCCTCTCACAGATACGCAGTATTTT	CAIRPVVVAGPLTDTQYF
.	TRBV15	TRBJ1-1	TRBD1	TGTGCCACCAGCAGAGGGGACAGGGCGCTCAGGGAAGCTTTCTTT	CATSRGDRALREAFF
.	TRBV7-9	TRBJ1-4	.	TGTGCCAGCAGCTTTGATGACAGGAATGAAAAACTGTTTTTT	CASSFDDRNEKLFF
.	TRBV3-1/TRBV3-2	TRBJ1-2	.	TGTGCCAGCACCTCGCAGGGGTTCGACTATGGCTACACCTTC	CASTSQGFDYGYTF
.	TRBV3-1/TRBV3-2	TRBJ1-6	.	TGTGCCAGCAGCCAAGTCGTTGATTGGGCGGGGAGCTCCTATAATTCACCCCTCCACTTT	CASSQVVDWAGSSYNSPLHF
once	TRBV10-2	TRBJ2-7	.	TGCGCCAGCTTAAAAAGGGGAGGCAACGAGCAGTACTTC	CASLKRGGNEQYF
.	TRBV6-2/TRBV6-3	TRBJ2-1	.	TGTGCCAGCAGTTATTACTCCATCCCGGATGAGCAGTTCTTC	CASSYYSIPDEQFF
.	TRBV30	TRBJ1-1	.	TGTGCCTGGAGTGTACGGTTAAAGGGTTGGGCTTTCTTT	CAWSVRLKGWAFF
.	TRBV6-2/TRBV6-3	TRBJ2-2	TRBD2	TGTGCCAGCAGCTTCGGACTAGCGAACACCGGGGAGCTGTTTTTT	CASSFGLANTGELFF
.	TRBV13	TRBJ2-7	.	TGTGCCAGCAGCTTAGGTCGCCGAGGGGGGTACGAGCAGTACTTC	CASSLGRRGGYEQYF
once	TRBV29-1	TRBJ2-1	TRBD2	TGCAGCGGTAGCGGGGGGTCCTACAATGAGCAGTTCTTC	CSGSGGSYNEQFF
.	TRBV5-4	TRBJ1-3	TRBD1	TGTGCCAGCAGCCCGGGACAGACAAACTCTGGAAACACCATATATTTT	CASSPGQTNSGNTIYF
few	TRBV5-4	TRBJ1-1	.	TGTGCCAGCAGCTCGTTAGTGAACACTGAAGCTTTCTTT	CASSSLVNTEAFF
.	TRBV6-5	TRBJ2-3	TRBD2	TGTGCCACCGGGACTAGCGGGGGCGGTACGCAGTATTTT	CATGTSGGGTQYF
.	TRBV6-6	TRBJ1-2	.	TGTGCCAGCAGTTACGCCCGACAGAGTTCGTCTTATGGCTACACCTTC	CASSYARQSSSYGYTF
.	TRBV29-1	TRBJ1-1	TRBD1	TGCAGCGTTGGGGACAGGTTCACTGAAGCTTTCTTT	CSVGDRFTEAFF
.	TRBV19	TRBJ2-3	.	TGTGCCAGTGGCGACACAGCTGATACGCAGTATTTT	CASGDTADTQYF
.	TRBV12-3/TRBV12-4	TRBJ1-1	.	TGTGCCAGCGCTGCGGGGAAAATCACTGAAGCTTTCTTT	CASAAGKITEAFF
.	TRBV4-1	TRBJ2-7	.	TGCGCCAGCAGCCAAGGGGCCAGGGCAAACGAGCAGTACTTC	CASSQGARANEQYF
.	TRBV7-2	TRBJ1-2	.	TGTGCCAGCAGCTTAGTTAGGTCTGACTATGGCTACACCTTC	CASSLVRSDYGYTF
.	TRBV7-9	TRBJ1-4	.	TGTGCCAGCAGCCTCGGACAGTCCTTTAATGAAAAACTGTTTTTT	CASSLGQSFNEKLFF
.	TRBV4-3	TRBJ2-3	.	TGCGCCAGCAGCCAAGATACTGCGGACTACACAGATACGCAGTATTTT	CASSQDTADYTDTQYF
.	TRBV19	TRBJ2-2	.	TGTGCCAGTAGTATACGACAGACCGCGAACACCGGGGAGCTGTTTTTT	CASSIRQTANTGELFF
.	TRBV5-4	TRBJ2-3	TRBD2	TGTGCCAGCAGCCTACTAGCGGGGGCAGATACGCAGTATTTT	CASSLLAGADTQYF
.	TRBV28	TRBJ1-2	.	TGTGCCAGCAGTCCTGGTGGTGGGGTGGGAGTGGATGGCTACACCTTC	CASSPGGGVGVDGYTF
.	TRBV3-1/TRBV3-2	TRBJ2-2	TRBD1	TGTGCCAGTGGGACAGGGGATTTCACCGGGGAGCTGTTTTTT	CASGTGDFTGELFF
.	TRBV19	TRBJ1-1	.	TGTGCCAGTAGTATAGGACGGGCGAACACTGAAGCTTTCTTT	CASSIGRANTEAFF
.	TRBV7-3	TRBJ2-1	TRBD1	TGTGCCAGCAGCCCACGGGACAGGGGGTTTGAGCAGTTCTTC	CASSPRDRGFEQFF
once	TRBV24-1	TRBJ2-3	.	TGTGCCACCAGTGTCGCGGGGAAGTTCACAGATACGCAGTATTTT	CATSVAGKFTDTQYF
.	TRBV5-1	TRBJ2-2	TRBD2	TGCGCCAGCCGGGAGGTCTACTCCGGGGAGCTGTTTTTT	CASREVYSGELFF
.	TRBV19	TRBJ1-2	TRBD1	TGTGCCAGTAGTAGGGACAGGGGGCTCACTAACTATGGCTACACCTTC	CASSRDRGLTNYGYTF